A selection of T cell receptor beta chains follows, all from one sample in a study of glioma-infiltrating T cells. TCRdb reprocessed the multiplex PCR reads via MiXCR and lists one record per CDR3 protein. The profile shows a few hundred thousand distinct CDR3 sequences, roughly two fifths of them singletons. Sequencing input: glioma tissue, nonneoplastic brain tissue, or PBMCs (not recorded which). These receptors came from a human donor with low-grade glioma or glioblastoma, undergoing nonglioma brain surgery, or in good health (not recorded which). CDR3s include the opening cysteine and the closing phenylalanine or tryptophan. The D gene is left open where the match is weak. Size values are once, few and many counts, or a class for expanded clones, and some rows have none.

TRBJ2-3 NA NA TRBV3-1 TGTGCCAGCAGCCAAGTGGGATTTAGCACAGATACGCAGTATTTT CASSQVGFSTDTQYF
TRBJ1-5 many TRBD1 TRBV27 TGTGCCAGCAGCGGGACAGGGAACAATCAGCCCCAGCATTTT CASSGTGNNQPQHF
TRBJ2-1 NA TRBD2 TRBV20-1 TGCAGTGCTAGAGATGTGAGCGGGAGATTCCTCTCCTACAATGAGCAGTTCTTC CSARDVSGRFLSYNEQFF
TRBJ2-1 NA TRBD2 TRBV4-3 TGCGCCAGCAGCCAATTAAAGACTAGCGGTTACAATGAGCAGTTCTTC CASSQLKTSGYNEQFF
TRBJ2-1 NA TRBD2 TRBV20-1 TGCAGTGCTAAAACGGGACTAGCGGTTTACAATGAGCAGTTCTTC CSAKTGLAVYNEQFF
TRBJ2-7 many NA TRBV6-1 TGTGCCAGCAGTGTACAGGGTTTCGGCGAGCAGTACTTC CASSVQGFGEQYF
TRBJ1-2 NA NA TRBV7-3 TGTGCCACCTCAACCCCCCGGCGGTTCTATGGCTACACCTTC CATSTPRRFYGYTF
TRBJ2-1 few TRBD2 TRBV7-8 TGTGCCAGCAGCTCACTAGACTCCCTACTAGCGAACAATGAGCAGTTCTTC CASSSLDSLLANNEQFF
TRBJ1-5 few TRBD1 TRBV19 TGTGCCAGTAGTACCGCCCCGGGACAGGGTAACCAGCCCCAGCATTTT CASSTAPGQGNQPQHF
TRBJ2-1 NA TRBD2 TRBV7-9 TGTGCCAGCACGCGGACTAGCCCCTACAATGAGCAGTTCTTC CASTRTSPYNEQFF
TRBJ1-2 many NA TRBV7-9 TGTGCCAGCAGCTTGGTTGGTGAGGCTGGCTACACCTTC CASSLVGEAGYTF
TRBJ1-1 few NA TRBV4-3 TGCGCCAGCAGCCAAGTTATCCCGGCAAATGAAGCTTTCTTT CASSQVIPANEAFF
TRBJ1-2 NA TRBD1 TRBV2 TGTGCCAGCAGGGTAGACAGGGCGGACTATGGCTACACCTTC CASRVDRADYGYTF
TRBJ2-7 once NA TRBV5-4 TGTGCCAGCAGCTTGTACGGAAAGTACGAGCAGTACTTC CASSLYGKYEQYF
TRBJ2-3 NA TRBD2 TRBV19 TGTGCCAGTAGCATCCTCGGGAGGGCCCGGCTAGATACGCAGTATTTT CASSILGRARLDTQYF
TRBJ2-7 NA NA TRBV4-1 TGCGCCAGCAGCCAAGATGGGGGGGCCTACGTGGAGCAGTACTTC CASSQDGGAYVEQYF
TRBJ1-6 NA TRBD1 TRBV12-3/TRBV12-4 TGTGCCAGCAACTCCCTTTACGGGGGACAGAATAATTCATCCCTCCACTTT CASNSLYGGQNNSSLHF
TRBJ2-1 NA NA TRBV25-1 TGTGCCAGCAGTGATCTACAGGGAAGGGGATCCTACAATGAGCGGTTCTTC CASSDLQGRGSYNERFF
TRBJ2-7 few NA TRBV19 TGTGCCAGTAGCCCCGGGGGAAGACGGACCCTCTCCTACGAGCAGTACTTC CASSPGGRRTLSYEQYF
TRBJ2-2 NA TRBD2 TRBV5-1 TGCGCCAGCAGCTGGACTAGCGGGAGACGCGGGGAGCTGTTTTTT CASSWTSGRRGELFF
TRBJ2-7 few TRBD1 TRBV7-2 TGTGCCAGCAGCTCCGGGACAGGGCAGGACGAGCAGTACTTC CASSSGTGQDEQYF
TRBJ2-7 many NA TRBV27 TGTGCCAGCAGTTTGTTGGCCAGGGGCTCCTACGAGCAGTACTTC CASSLLARGSYEQYF
TRBJ1-2 few NA TRBV28 TGTGCCAGCAGTTTCCAGAACCTTCCTGGCTACACCTTC CASSFQNLPGYTF
TRBJ2-7 NA NA TRBV5-1 TGCGCCAGCAGCCAAGACGGTACCTACGGGCAGTACTTC CASSQDGTYGQYF
TRBJ2-3 many NA TRBV7-2 TGTGCCAGCAGCTCAGGACGGAATAAGTATTTT CASSSGRNKYF
TRBJ1-5 few NA TRBV7-2 TGTGCCAGCAGCTTAGTGGGCAGAAGCAATCAGCCCCAGCATTTT CASSLVGRSNQPQHF
TRBJ2-3 many NA TRBV7-2 TGTGCCAGCAGCCCCCAGACGGTGTGGACAGATACGCAGTATTTT CASSPQTVWTDTQYF
TRBJ1-2 NA NA TRBV5-1 TGCGCCAGCAGCGTGGACCAAGCGTGGTATGGCTACACCTTC CASSVDQAWYGYTF
TRBJ2-5 many NA TRBV6-1 TGTGCCAGCAGTGAAGCGGCGGGGGCAGGGCAAGAGACCCAGTACTTC CASSEAAGAGQETQYF
TRBJ2-5 NA TRBD2 TRBV5-4 TGTGCCAGCAGCCCTCAGGGGACTAGCGGGAGCCAAGAGACCCAGTACTTC CASSPQGTSGSQETQYF
TRBJ1-5 many NA TRBV4-1 TGCGCCAGCAGCCAAGTGTTGGGTAATCAGCCCCAGCATTTT CASSQVLGNQPQHF
TRBJ2-7 NA TRBD2 TRBV6-2/TRBV6-3 TGTGCCAACCCTACTAGCGGGAGTAGGAACGAGCAGTACTTC CANPTSGSRNEQYF
TRBJ2-2 NA NA TRBV2 TGTGCCAGCAGTCTGATTGCGAACACCGGGGAGCTGTTTTTT CASSLIANTGELFF
TRBJ2-1 few NA TRBV2 TGTGCCAACCGGGAACGTACATACAATGAGCAGTTCTTC CANRERTYNEQFF
TRBJ2-7 few TRBD1 TRBV28 TGTGCCAGCAGTAAGTCCGGGACAGCTCTCGAGCAGTACTTC CASSKSGTALEQYF
TRBJ1-1 NA NA TRBV16 TGTGCCAGCAGCCAATCAAGGGGCCCCAACACTGAAGCTTTCTTT CASSQSRGPNTEAFF
TRBJ2-4 few NA TRBV10-3 TGTGCCATCAGTGAGTCCAGCACGTGGGGGATGCGAGCCAAAAACATTCAGTACTTC CAISESSTWGMRAKNIQYF
TRBJ2-7 many NA TRBV28 TGTGCCAGCAGTTTGTGGCGGACATCGTCCTACGAGCAGTACTTC CASSLWRTSSYEQYF
TRBJ1-6 NA NA TRBV7-9 TGTGCCAGCAGATCCTTCCGGGCCCCACTTGGACCCCTCCACTTT CASRSFRAPLGPLHF
TRBJ2-7 few TRBD2 TRBV3-1 TGTGCCAGCAGCCAAGAGGGAGGGTACGAGCAGTACTTC CASSQEGGYEQYF
TRBJ2-3 NA NA TRBV5-4 TGTGCCAGCAGCTTCGCAGGGTCTAGCGCAGATACGCAGTATTTT CASSFAGSSADTQYF
TRBJ1-1 NA NA TRBV19 TGTGCCAGTAGTATAGTTGGCACAGGTAAAGCTTTCTTT CASSIVGTGKAFF
TRBJ2-1 NA NA TRBV28 TGTGCCAGCAGCCCCGGGTGGGGGCAGGACAATGAGAAGTTCTTC CASSPGWGQDNEKFF
TRBJ2-7 many NA TRBV20-1 TGCAGTGCTAGAGTGGTTAGCGCCTCCCCTACGGGGCAGTACTTC CSARVVSASPTGQYF
TRBJ2-7 NA NA TRBV4-1 TGCGCCAGCAGCCAAGGCGGGCAGGGCTACGAGCAGTACTTC CASSQGGQGYEQYF
TRBJ1-2 few NA TRBV7-2 TGTGCCAGCAGCTTAGCGCACAGGGCGGGCTATGGCTACACCTTC CASSLAHRAGYGYTF
TRBJ2-3 NA TRBD2 TRBV4-1 TGCGCCAGCAGCCAGAGTACTAGCGGGAGAGCAGATACGCAGTATTTT CASSQSTSGRADTQYF
TRBJ2-5 NA TRBD1 TRBV7-2 TGTGCCAGCAGCTGGGGGACAGGGGGGACCCAGTACTTC CASSWGTGGTQYF
TRBJ2-3 NA TRBD2 TRBV5-4 TGTGCCAACAGCTTGGTGGCGGGAGGAACAGATACGCAGTATTTT CANSLVAGGTDTQYF
TRBJ2-1 many NA TRBV6-2/TRBV6-3 TGTGCCAGCAGTTTACTTAAGGACGAGCAGTTCTTC CASSLLKDEQFF
TRBJ2-3 NA TRBD1 TRBV4-2 TGTGCCAGCAGCCAAGCCGGGACAGGGGCTGTAGATACGCAGTATTTT CASSQAGTGAVDTQYF
TRBJ2-5 NA NA TRBV7-9 TGTGCCAGCTCCCGGGGGGCGGAGACCCAGTACTTC CASSRGAETQYF
TRBJ1-1 NA NA TRBV14 TGTGCCAGCAGCCAAGATCTCGAAACTGAAGCTTTCTTT CASSQDLETEAFF
TRBJ2-7 few NA TRBV5-4 TGTGCCAGCAGCATATCCGGAGGTTACGAGCAGTACTTC CASSISGGYEQYF
TRBJ1-2 many NA TRBV20-1 TGCAGTGCCAGGAGGTTTCAAGGGAGCTATGGCTACACCTTC CSARRFQGSYGYTF
TRBJ2-3 NA TRBD2 TRBV20-1 TGCAGTGCTAGACAGCGGGAGTGGTTCACAGATACGCAGTATTTT CSARQREWFTDTQYF
TRBJ2-3 NA NA TRBV2 TGTGCCAGCAGGCTAGTTGATACGCAGTATTTT CASRLVDTQYF
TRBJ2-1 NA TRBD2 TRBV7-2 TGTGCCAGCAGACCCGGACTAGGCTGTCTCGTCAATGAGCAGTTCTTC CASRPGLGCLVNEQFF
TRBJ2-2 NA NA TRBV3-1 TGTGCCAGCGGAAAGGTTAACACCGGGGAGCTGTTTTTT CASGKVNTGELFF